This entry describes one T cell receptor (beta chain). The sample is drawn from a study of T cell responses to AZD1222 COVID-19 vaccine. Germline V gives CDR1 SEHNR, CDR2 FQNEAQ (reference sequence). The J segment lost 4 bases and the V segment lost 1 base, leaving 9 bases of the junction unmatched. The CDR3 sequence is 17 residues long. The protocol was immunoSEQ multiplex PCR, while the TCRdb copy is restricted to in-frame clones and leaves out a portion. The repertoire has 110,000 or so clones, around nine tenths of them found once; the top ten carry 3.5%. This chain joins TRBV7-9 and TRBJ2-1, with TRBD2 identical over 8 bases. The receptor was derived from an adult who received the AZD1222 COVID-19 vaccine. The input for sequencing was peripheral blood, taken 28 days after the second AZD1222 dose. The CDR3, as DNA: TGTGCCAGCAGCTTAGTTAAAACCGTAGCGGGATACAATGAGCAGTTCTTC. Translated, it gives CASSLVKTVAGYNEQFF.